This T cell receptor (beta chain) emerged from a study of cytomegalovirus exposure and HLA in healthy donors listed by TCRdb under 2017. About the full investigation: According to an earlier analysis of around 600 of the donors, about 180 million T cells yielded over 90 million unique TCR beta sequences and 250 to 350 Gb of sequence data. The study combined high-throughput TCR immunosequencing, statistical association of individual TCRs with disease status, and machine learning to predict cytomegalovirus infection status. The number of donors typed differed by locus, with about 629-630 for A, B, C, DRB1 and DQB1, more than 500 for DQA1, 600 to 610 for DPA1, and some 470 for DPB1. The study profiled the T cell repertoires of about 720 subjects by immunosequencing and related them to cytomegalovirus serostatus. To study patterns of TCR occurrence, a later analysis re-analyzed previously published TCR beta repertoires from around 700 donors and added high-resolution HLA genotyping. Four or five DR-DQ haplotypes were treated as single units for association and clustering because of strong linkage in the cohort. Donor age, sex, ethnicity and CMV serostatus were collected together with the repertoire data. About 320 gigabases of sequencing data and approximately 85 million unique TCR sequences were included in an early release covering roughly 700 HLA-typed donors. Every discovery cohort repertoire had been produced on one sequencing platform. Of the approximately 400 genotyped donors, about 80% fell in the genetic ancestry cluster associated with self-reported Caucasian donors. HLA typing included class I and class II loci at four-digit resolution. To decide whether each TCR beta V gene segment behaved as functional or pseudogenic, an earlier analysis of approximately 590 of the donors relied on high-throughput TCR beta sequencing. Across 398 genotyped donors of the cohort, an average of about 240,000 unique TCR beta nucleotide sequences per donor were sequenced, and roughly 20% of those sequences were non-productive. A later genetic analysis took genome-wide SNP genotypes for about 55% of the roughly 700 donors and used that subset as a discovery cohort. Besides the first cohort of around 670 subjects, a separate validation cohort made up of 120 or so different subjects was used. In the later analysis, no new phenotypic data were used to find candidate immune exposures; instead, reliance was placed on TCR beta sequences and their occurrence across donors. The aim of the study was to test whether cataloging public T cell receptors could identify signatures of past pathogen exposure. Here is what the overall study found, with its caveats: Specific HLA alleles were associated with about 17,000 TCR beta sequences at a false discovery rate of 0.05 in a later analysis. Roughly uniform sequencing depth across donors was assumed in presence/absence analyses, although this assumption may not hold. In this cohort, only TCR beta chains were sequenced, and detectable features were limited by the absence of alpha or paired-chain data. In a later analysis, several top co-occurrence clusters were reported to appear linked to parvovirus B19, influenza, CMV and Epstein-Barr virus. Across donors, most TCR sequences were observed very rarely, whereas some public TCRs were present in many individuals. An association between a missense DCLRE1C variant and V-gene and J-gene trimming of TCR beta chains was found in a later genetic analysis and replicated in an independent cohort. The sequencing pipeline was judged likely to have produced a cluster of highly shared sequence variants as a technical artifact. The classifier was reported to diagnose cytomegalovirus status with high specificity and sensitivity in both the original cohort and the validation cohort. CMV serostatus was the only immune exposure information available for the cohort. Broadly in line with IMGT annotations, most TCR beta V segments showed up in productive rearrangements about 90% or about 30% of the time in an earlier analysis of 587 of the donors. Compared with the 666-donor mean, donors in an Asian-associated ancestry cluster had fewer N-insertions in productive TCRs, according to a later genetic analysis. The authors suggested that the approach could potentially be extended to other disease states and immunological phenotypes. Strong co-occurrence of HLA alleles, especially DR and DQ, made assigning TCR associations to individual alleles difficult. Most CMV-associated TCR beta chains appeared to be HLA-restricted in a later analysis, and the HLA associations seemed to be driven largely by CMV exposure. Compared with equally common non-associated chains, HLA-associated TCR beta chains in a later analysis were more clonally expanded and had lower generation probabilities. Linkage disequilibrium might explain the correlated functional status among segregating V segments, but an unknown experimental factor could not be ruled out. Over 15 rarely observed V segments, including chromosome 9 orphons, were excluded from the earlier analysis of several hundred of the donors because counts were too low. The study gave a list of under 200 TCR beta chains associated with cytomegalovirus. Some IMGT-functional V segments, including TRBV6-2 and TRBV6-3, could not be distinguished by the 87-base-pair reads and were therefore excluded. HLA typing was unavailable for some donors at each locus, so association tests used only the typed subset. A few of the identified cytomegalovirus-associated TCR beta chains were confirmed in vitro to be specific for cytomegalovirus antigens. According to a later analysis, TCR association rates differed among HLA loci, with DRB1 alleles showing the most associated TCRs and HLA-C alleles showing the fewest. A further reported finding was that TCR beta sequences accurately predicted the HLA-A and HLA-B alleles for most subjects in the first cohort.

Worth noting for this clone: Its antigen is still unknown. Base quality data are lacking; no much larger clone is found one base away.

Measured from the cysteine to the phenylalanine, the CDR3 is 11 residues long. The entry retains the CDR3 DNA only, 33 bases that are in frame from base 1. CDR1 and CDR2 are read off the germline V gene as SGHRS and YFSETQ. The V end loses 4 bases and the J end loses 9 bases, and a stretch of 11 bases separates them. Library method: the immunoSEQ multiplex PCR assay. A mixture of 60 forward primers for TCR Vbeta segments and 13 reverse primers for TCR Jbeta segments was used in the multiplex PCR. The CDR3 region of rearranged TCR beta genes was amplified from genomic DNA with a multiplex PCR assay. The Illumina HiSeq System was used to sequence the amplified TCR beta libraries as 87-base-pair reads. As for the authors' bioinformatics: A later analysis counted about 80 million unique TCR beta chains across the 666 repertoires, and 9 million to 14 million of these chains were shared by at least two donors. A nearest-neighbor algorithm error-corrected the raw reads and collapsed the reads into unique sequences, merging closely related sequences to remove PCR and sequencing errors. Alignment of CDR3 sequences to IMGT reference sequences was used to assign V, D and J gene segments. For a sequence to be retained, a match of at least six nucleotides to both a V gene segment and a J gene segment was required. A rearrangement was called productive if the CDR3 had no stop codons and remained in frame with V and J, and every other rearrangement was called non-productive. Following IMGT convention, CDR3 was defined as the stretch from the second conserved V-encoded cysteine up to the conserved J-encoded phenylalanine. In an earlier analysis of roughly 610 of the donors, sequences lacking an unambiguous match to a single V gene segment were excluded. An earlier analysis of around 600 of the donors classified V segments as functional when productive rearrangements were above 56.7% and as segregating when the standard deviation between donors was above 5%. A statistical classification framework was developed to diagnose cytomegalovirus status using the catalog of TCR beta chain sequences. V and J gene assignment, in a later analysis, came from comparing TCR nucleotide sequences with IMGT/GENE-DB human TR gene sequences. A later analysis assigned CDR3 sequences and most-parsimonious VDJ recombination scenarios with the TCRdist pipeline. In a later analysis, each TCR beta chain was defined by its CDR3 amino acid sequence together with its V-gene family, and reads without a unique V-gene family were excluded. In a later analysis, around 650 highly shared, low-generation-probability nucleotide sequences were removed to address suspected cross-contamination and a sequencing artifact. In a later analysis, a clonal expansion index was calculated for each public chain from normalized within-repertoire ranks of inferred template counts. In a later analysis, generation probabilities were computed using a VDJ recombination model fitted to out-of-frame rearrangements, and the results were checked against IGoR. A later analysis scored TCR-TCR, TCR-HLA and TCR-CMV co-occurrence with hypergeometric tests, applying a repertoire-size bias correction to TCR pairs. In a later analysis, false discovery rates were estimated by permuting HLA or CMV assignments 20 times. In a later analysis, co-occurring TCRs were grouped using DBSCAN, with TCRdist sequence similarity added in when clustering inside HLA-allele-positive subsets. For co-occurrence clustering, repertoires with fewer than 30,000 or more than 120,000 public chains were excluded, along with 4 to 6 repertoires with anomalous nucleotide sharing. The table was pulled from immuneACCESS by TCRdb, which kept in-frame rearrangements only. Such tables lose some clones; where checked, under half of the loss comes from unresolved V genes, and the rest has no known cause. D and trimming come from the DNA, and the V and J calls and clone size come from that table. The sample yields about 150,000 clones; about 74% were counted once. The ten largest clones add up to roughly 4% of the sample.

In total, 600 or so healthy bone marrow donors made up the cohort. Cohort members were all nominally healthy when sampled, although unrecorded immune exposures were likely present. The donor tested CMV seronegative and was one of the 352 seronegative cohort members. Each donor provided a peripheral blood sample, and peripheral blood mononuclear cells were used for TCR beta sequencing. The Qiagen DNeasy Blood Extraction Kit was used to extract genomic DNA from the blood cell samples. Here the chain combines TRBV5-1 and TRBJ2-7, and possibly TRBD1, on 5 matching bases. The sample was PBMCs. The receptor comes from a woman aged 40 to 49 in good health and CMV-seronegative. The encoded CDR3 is CASSIGQGQYF. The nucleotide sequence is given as TGCGCCAGCAGCATTGGACAAGGGCAGTACTTC.